The present T cell receptor beta chain was sequenced within a study of blood T cells in healthy people across ages. Per-sample yields of isolated PBMCs were at least 6.5 million. There were at least 6 micrograms of total RNA extracted from every sample. Study observations and caveats: Donor CMV status, an unknown factor, possibly confounded changes in expanded clonotypes.

This clonotype was observed a few times. Its antigen remains unknown. Trimming at V came to 5 bases and at J to 2 bases, leaving 7 bases not matched to a gene. This CDR3 spans 15 amino acids. CDR1 and CDR2 (germline): SGHAT, FQNNGV. Together with a sample-barcoded 5' primer, a J-beta primer mix was included in a second PCR lasting about 7 to 12 cycles. Each cDNA molecule carried a tag from a template-switch adaptor that contained 12 random nucleotides. TCRdb reprocessed the 5' RACE reads via MiXCR and lists one record per CDR3 protein. The table shows hundreds of thousands of distinct CDR3 sequences, with about 62% occurring only once.

Material for sequencing was blood. This rearrangement joins TRBV11-2 to TRBJ1-1; 8 bases align to TRBD1. This clonotype originated in a man aged 25-45 years in good health. Here the CDR3 DNA reads TGTGCCAGCAGCGAAGACAGGGGCTTCAACACTGAAGCTTTCTTT. Translated, it gives CASSEDRGFNTEAFF.